This entry lists 10 T cell receptor beta chains sequenced from one sample in a study of shared clonotypes between healthy human individuals. TCRdb's table, derived via immunoSEQ multiplex PCR, lists solely in-frame clones and lacks some. The sample lists 330,000 or so clones; about 73% were seen once. The source material was memory CD4+ T cells sorted from blood. Subset meaning: CD45RA-negative fraction. The receptors here all came from a man aged 25-45 years in good health.

The CDR3 region has the DNA TGTGCCAGCAGATCCGTCAGACTAGCGGGAACCGGGGAGCTGTTTTTT. Translation gives CASRSVRLAGTGELFF. The V gene is TRBV11-2, the J gene TRBJ2-2; 11 bases are a match to TRBD2. The V and J ends lost 6 bases and 5 bases, in that order; junction bases with no gene match: 8. CDR1 and CDR2 (germline): SGHAT, FQNNGV. This CDR3 spans 16 amino acids.

The genes are TRBV27 and TRBJ2-7; D is possibly TRBD2 (6 bases). Germline values: CDR1 MNHEY, CDR2 SMNVEV (reference sequence). The CDR3 has 15 residues. Trimming stripped 0 bases from V and 3 bases from J, with 12 bases between. CDR3 coding DNA: TGTGCCAGCAGTTTATCGTACGGGAGTATCTACGAGCAGTACTTC. It translates to CASSLSYGSIYEQYF.

This clone came up many times. The chain joins TRBV7-9 to TRBJ2-1; 9 positions agree with TRBD1. The germline V gene encodes CDR1 SEHNR and CDR2 FQNEAQ (reference sequence). Trimming took 5 bases from V and 2 from J; bases not matched to a gene: 7. The CDR3 runs to 16 residues. The CDR3, as DNA: TGTGCCAGCAGCGCCGGGACAGGGTTCGCCTACAATGAGCAGTTCTTC. Its protein product is CASSAGTGFAYNEQFF. The full variable domain, completed using reference TRBV7-9 and TRBJ2-1, is DTGVSQNPRHKITKRGQNVTFRCDPISEHNRLYWYRQTLGQGPEFLTYFQNEAQLEKSRLLSDRFSAERPKGSFSTLEIQRTEQGDSAMYLCASSAGTGFAYNEQFFGPGTRLTVL.

The chain joins TRBV10-2 to TRBJ2-1; a weak D match, TRBD1 (6 bases). The ends were cut back, 2 bases at V and 10 bases at J, with 12 bases in the middle. This CDR3 is 13 amino acids long. CDR1 and CDR2 (germline): WSHSY, SAAADI. DNA of the CDR3: TGCGCCAGCAGTGAGAGTTGGGGGCAGGAGCAGTTCTTC. Amino acid sequence: CASSESWGQEQFF.

This clone was seen more than once but under ten times. The chain carries TRBV11-2 and TRBJ2-7; D is uncertain. Trimming took off 3 bases at V and 3 bases at J, with 9 bases between the two ends. Germline CDR1 reads SGHAT; CDR2 reads FQNNGV. This CDR3 is built from 13 residues. The CDR3 loop is CASSLSAFYEQYF. The CDR3 DNA is TGTGCCAGCAGCTTGAGCGCGTTCTACGAGCAGTACTTC.

This clone showed up just once. The chain combines TRBV6-6 with TRBJ1-2; D unresolved. The V and J ends lost 0 bases and 8 bases respectively, with 10 bases between them. This CDR3 region has 13 residues. Germline loops: CDR1 MNHNY, CDR2 SVGAGI (reference sequence). DNA of the CDR3: TGTGCCAGCAGTTACTCCACGGGCGGGGGCTACACCTTC. Residues: CASSYSTGGGYTF.

This chain uses TRBV4-1 with TRBJ2-1, with 9 nucleotides matching TRBD2. Germline V gene sequence: CDR1 MGHRA, CDR2 YSYEKL. Trimming at V came to 1 base and at J to 6 bases, leaving 7 bases not matched to a gene. The CDR3 totals 16 residues. CDR3 in amino acids: CASSQGGLAGLNEQFF. The CDR3 DNA reads TGCGCCAGCAGCCAAGGCGGGCTAGCGGGACTCAATGAGCAGTTCTTC.

The rearrangement joins TRBV30 to TRBJ2-1; D remains unclear. The V and J ends lost 0 bases and 7 bases respectively, with 16 bases between them. CDR3 length equals 15 residues. Germline CDR1 is GTSNPN and CDR2 is SVGIG (reference sequence). The CDR3 region has the DNA TGTGCCTGGAGTGTAATTGAGGCGGTCTTGAATGAGCAGTTCTTC. This sequence encodes CAWSVIEAVLNEQFF.

This clone is a singleton in its sample. The rearrangement links TRBV5-1 to TRBJ2-3, with 9 bases matching TRBD1. Germline V CDR1 and CDR2: SGHRS, YFSETQ. The CDR3 covers 14 residues. V trimming: 3 bases; J trimming: 4 bases; junction bases outside the gene matches: 3. CDR3: CASSSTGGPDTQYF. The CDR3 DNA sequence: TGCGCCAGCAGCTCTACAGGGGGCCCAGATACGCAGTATTTT.

J is TRBJ2-7 and V is TRBV10-3; TRBD1 or TRBD2 may be the D gene (6 bases each). The V gene lost 2 bases and the J gene lost 6 bases, with 14 bases spanning the gap. This CDR3 has 14 amino acids. Germline V gene sequence: CDR1 ENHRY, CDR2 SYGVKD. The CDR3 sequence: CAISERGEGTEQYF. The CDR3, as DNA: TGTGCCATCAGTGAGAGGGGGGAAGGTACCGAGCAGTACTTC.